One sample yielded the 18 T cell receptor beta chains listed below, sequenced in a study of T cell repertoires in cytomegalovirus infection. TCRdb reprocessed the reads with MiXCR, giving one entry per CDR3 protein. Seen here are fewer than 950,000 distinct CDR3 sequences, approximately 30% observed once, and the top ten hold around 12%. These receptors have no identified antigens. The sample consisted of cultured CD8+ T cells from PBMCs, taken from culture after CMV antigen stimulation. Receptor source: a human donor in good health (CMV status not recorded). Some clones in this sample may be carry-over from other donors' samples.

The chain is built from TRBV29-1 and TRBJ2-7; 8 bases match TRBD1. The CDR3 is 12 amino acids. Per the germline V gene, CDR1 is SQVTM and CDR2 is ANQGSEA. J was trimmed by 2 bases and V by 7 bases; bases with no gene match: 4. The CDR3 reads CSAGTGAYEQYF. Here the CDR3 DNA reads TGCAGCGCCGGGACAGGAGCCTACGAGCAGTACTTC.

The chain has TRBV7-9 and TRBJ1-3, with a tentative D call TRBD1 (5 bases). Germline values: CDR1 SEHNR, CDR2 FQNEAQ (reference sequence). Trimming shortened V by 5 bases and J by 0 bases, and 17 bases separated the two germline ends. CDR3 length: 17 residues. As DNA, the CDR3 is TGTGCCAGCAGCGGGGGACCGGCGGGGCCCTCTGGAAACACCATATATTTT. Translating gives CASSGGPAGPSGNTIYF.

This CDR3 is CASSFKWTESNQPQHF. For the CDR3, the DNA is TGCGCCAGCAGCTTTAAATGGACAGAGAGCAATCAGCCCCAGCATTTT. This chain links TRBV4-1 with TRBJ1-5; D is perhaps TRBD1 (6 bases). Germline V gene lookup returns CDR1 MGHRA and CDR2 YSYEKL. V gave up 5 bases and J gave up 1 base, with 15 bases separating them. The CDR3 is made up of 16 amino acids.

This clonotype was observed a few times. The rearrangement links TRBV7-9 to TRBJ2-7; weak D call: TRBD1 (5 bases). The length of the CDR3 is 16 residues. The V and J ends lost 5 bases and 2 bases respectively, with 19 bases between them. Germline CDR1 and CDR2: SEHNR and FQNEAQ (reference sequence). CDR3 sequence: CASSPKVQANPYEQYV. CDR3 sequence (DNA): TGTGCCAGCAGCCCGAAGGTACAGGCAAACCCCTACGAGCAGTACGTC.

This clonotype came up many times. The chain is built from TRBV7-6 and TRBJ2-1, with 10 bases that match TRBD2. With V trimmed by 4 bases and J by 4 bases, 4 bases remained unmatched. This CDR3 is 15 amino acids long. The germline CDR1 and CDR2 sequences are SGHVS and FNYEAQ. CDR3 in amino acids: CASSSLAGGYNEQFF. The CDR3 DNA follows: TGTGCCAGCAGCTCGTTAGCGGGGGGTTACAATGAGCAGTTCTTC.

Only a few counts were recorded for this clonotype. The chain carries TRBV6-6 and TRBJ2-1; D gene unclear. The CDR3 contains 15 residues. Germline CDR1 reads MNHNY; CDR2 reads SVGAGI (reference sequence). V lost 2 bases and J 1 base, leaving 9 bases between the germline ends. The CDR3 region has the DNA TGTGCCAGCAGTTACAGGGCAGTTTCCTACAATGAGCAGTTCTTC. It translates to CASSYRAVSYNEQFF.

At least ten counts were recorded for this clonotype. The chain uses TRBV7-2 and TRBJ2-5, with no clear D. This CDR3 contains 11 residues. Germline V gene data show CDR1 as SGHTA and CDR2 as FQGNSA. The V end was cut by 5 bases, the J end by 5 bases, with 6 bases between. The chain's CDR3 is CASSNSETQYF. In DNA, the CDR3 is TGTGCCAGCAGCAACAGTGAGACCCAGTACTTC.

The V gene is TRBV7-6, the J gene TRBJ1-1; D gene unclear. The CDR3 contains 15 residues. Trimming pared 4 bases from V and 1 base from J, leaving 13 bases between. Germline assignment: CDR1 SGHVS and CDR2 FNYEAQ. The CDR3 protein is CASSSNLGQNTEAFF. In DNA form, the CDR3 reads TGTGCCAGCAGCTCGAACCTAGGTCAGAACACTGAAGCTTTCTTT.

The genes are TRBV5-4 and TRBJ2-7; TRBD1 or TRBD2 may be the D gene (6 bases each). CDR1 and CDR2 (germline): SGHNT, YYREEE (reference sequence). This CDR3 region has 13 residues. Between the trimmed V and J ends, which lost 9 bases and 0 bases, there was a span of 13 bases. CDR3 DNA: TGTGCCATGGGGGGCGATAACTCCTACGAGCAGTACTTC. Encoded protein: CAMGGDNSYEQYF.

A few counts support this clonotype. The CDR3 region is CASVSDRGSQPQHF. DNA of the CDR3: TGTGCCAGCGTGTCTGACAGGGGATCTCAGCCCCAGCATTTT. The chain couples TRBV6-1 to TRBJ1-5; TRBD1 matches 8 bases. V shed 8 bases and J 6 bases; nucleotides not matched to a gene: 9. The CDR3 consists of 14 residues. Looked up from germline, CDR1 is MNHNS and CDR2 is SASEGT.

This clonotype has more than one count but fewer than ten. The V call is TRBV27, the J call TRBJ2-6; 15 bases map to TRBD2. Germline CDR1 and CDR2: MNHEY and SMNVEV (reference sequence). This CDR3 is built from 19 residues. V dropped 1 base and J dropped 4; count of bases not matched to a gene: 5. The CDR3 DNA follows: TGTGCCAGCAGTTTATACGGACTAGCGGGGGGGACGGGGGCCAACGTCCTGACTTTC. Translating gives CASSLYGLAGGTGANVLTF.

This clonotype was counted between two and nine times. Written as DNA, the CDR3 is TGTGCCAGCAGTTACGATGGCTACACCTTC. Translated: CASSYDGYTF. This chain connects TRBV6-6 to TRBJ1-2; D not certain. V shed 2 bases and J shed 6 bases, with 1 base lying between them. The CDR3 has 10 residues. CDR1 and CDR2 from the germline V gene are MNHNY and SVGAGI (reference sequence).

Many counts were recorded for this clonotype. The CDR3 loop is CASSLGGLGANVLTF. CDR3 DNA: TGTGCCAGCAGCTTAGGGGGGCTTGGGGCCAACGTCCTGACTTTC. The chain uses TRBV7-8 and TRBJ2-6; D might be TRBD1 (6 bases). V was clipped by 1 base and J by 3 bases, with 7 bases between them. The germline gives CDR1 SGHVS, CDR2 FQNEAQ. There are 15 residues in the CDR3.

The V call is TRBV12-3 or TRBV12-4, the J call TRBJ1-2; tentative D call: TRBD1 (6 bases). The CDR3 totals 15 residues. Trimming took 4 bases from V and 4 from J, leaving 16 bases between them. The CDR3: CASSSRTEAGYGYTF. The DNA for the CDR3 is TGTGCCAGCAGTTCAAGGACAGAAGCCGGCTATGGCTACACCTTC.

This clonotype appeared many times. The V gene is TRBV6-1, the J gene TRBJ2-1; weak D call: TRBD2 (5 bases). V was cut by 7 bases and J by 2 bases, with 15 bases left in between. Germline V gives CDR1 MNHNS, CDR2 SASEGT. CDR3 length: 15 residues. CDR3 nucleotides: TGTGCCAGCATCGGACTCATTTATACCTACAATGAGCAGTTCTTC. Residues: CASIGLIYTYNEQFF.

This clonotype came up once. V usage is TRBV7-3 and J usage is TRBJ1-4; D is perhaps TRBD1 (5 bases). This CDR3 comprises 12 residues. The V end lost 8 bases, the J end lost 3 bases, and 7 bases lay between the germline ends. Looked up from germline, CDR1 is SGHTA and CDR2 is FQGTGA. The CDR3 DNA reads TGTGCCAGCGGGGCCGCTAATGAAAAACTGTTTTTT. Translation: CASGAANEKLFF.

The chain joins TRBV2 to TRBJ2-2; D unresolved. V was cut by 4 bases and J by 9 bases, with 9 bases left in between. Germline CDR1 reads SNHLY; CDR2 reads FYNNEI. The CDR3 is 12 amino acids. CDR3 in amino acids: CASSVADRELFF. CDR3 bases: TGTGCCAGCAGTGTTGCCGACAGGGAGCTGTTTTTT.

Comment on this clonotype: Its ends do not fully match the called genes, so a read error is possible. The rearrangement joins TRBV14 to TRBJ2-1; 9 positions agree with TRBD1. Germline V gene lookup returns CDR1 SGHDN and CDR2 FVKESK. This CDR3 is built from 15 residues. DNA for the CDR3: TGTGTCAGCAGCCTTCGGACAGGGGCAGGGAATGAGCAGTTCTTC. Translated: CVSSLRTGAGNEQFF.